This TCR beta chain was captured by sequencing in a study of beta chain features in type 1 diabetes. Study findings and constraints: For patients, the naive, central memory and Treg TCRB repertoires appeared more alike than for healthy donors.

Concerning this clone itself: Its antigen is as yet unknown.

TCRB transcripts that were expressed got sequenced, as all of the isolated RNA had been reverse transcribed. Assay: immunoSEQ multiplex PCR; the TCRdb copy retains only in-frame clones and omits some. The sample contains about 360,000 clones, around an eighth of which appear only once. The sequence was obtained from a man younger than 35 in good health. The sample comprised naive CD4+ T cells from blood.

CDR3 DNA sequence: TGTGCCAGCAGCTTAGGAGGGGGAAAGTATTTTGGAAACACCATATATTTT. Its protein is CASSLGGGKYFGNTIYF. The rearrangement joins TRBV7-2 to TRBJ1-3; possible D gene TRBD1, 6 bases. Germline V gives CDR1 SGHTA, CDR2 FQGNSA. This CDR3 region has 17 residues. Trimming took off 1 base at V and 3 bases at J, with 16 bases between the two ends.